A single sample gave rise to the 23 T cell receptor beta chains below, sequenced in a study of shared clonotypes between healthy human individuals. The repertoire was sequenced with immunoSEQ multiplex PCR; TCRdb's copy has only in-frame clones and lacks some. Of about 2.3 million clones in the sample, roughly 92% were seen once. The specimen sequenced was naive CD4+ T cells from PBMCs. Subset described: CD45RA+ positively selected. All receptors come from a man between 18 and 29 years old in good health. Some clones in this sample may be carry-over from other donors' samples.

J is TRBJ1-1 and V is TRBV19; D is undetermined. The CDR3 runs to 13 residues. Germline assignment: CDR1 LNHDA and CDR2 SQIVND (reference sequence). V was shortened by 5 bases and J by 7 bases, with 14 bases between the two germline ends. The CDR3, as DNA: TGTGCCAGTAGTTACGAGGCGTGGAATGAAGCTTTCTTT. This sequence encodes CASSYEAWNEAFF.

V usage is TRBV28 and J usage is TRBJ2-1; D gene uncertain. Trimming stripped 5 bases from V and 10 bases from J, with 15 bases between. The CDR3 extends over 13 amino acids. Per germline, CDR1 MDHEN and CDR2 SYDVKM. CDR3 DNA sequence: TGTGCCAGCAGTACCCCCCGGGTGCGGGAGCAGTTCTTC. Translated: CASSTPRVREQFF. Filled out from reference TRBV28 and TRBJ2-1, the complete variable domain reads DVKVTQSSRYLVKRTGEKVFLECVQDMDHENMFWYRQDPGLGLRLIYFSYDVKMKEKGDIPEGYSVSREKKERFSLILESASTNQTSMYLCASSTPRVREQFFGPGTRLTVL.

The CDR3 spells CASSLQGNGLGTEAFF. CDR3 coding DNA: TGCGCCAGCAGCTTACAGGGAAATGGCTTAGGCACTGAAGCTTTCTTT. The chain uses TRBV5-1 and TRBJ1-1; D perhaps matches TRBD1 (6 bases). Deletions cut 2 bases from V and 4 bases from J, with 18 bases between. The CDR3 is made up of 16 amino acids. Per germline, CDR1 SGHRS and CDR2 YFSETQ.

The chain is built from TRBV29-1 and TRBJ2-3; D remains unclear. This CDR3 has 14 residues. The V and J ends lost 7 bases and 1 base respectively, with 15 bases between them. Germline V gives CDR1 SQVTM, CDR2 ANQGSEA. CDR3 loop: CSAYMDRGTDTQYF. CDR3 DNA sequence: TGCAGCGCCTATATGGACCGAGGCACAGATACGCAGTATTTT.

J is TRBJ1-5 and V is TRBV7-9; 7 bases agree with TRBD1. Germline V gives CDR1 SEHNR, CDR2 FQNEAQ (reference sequence). The CDR3 loop spans 15 amino acids. J was trimmed by 3 bases and V by 5 bases; bases with no gene match: 7. The CDR3 sequence is CASSPGDSPNQPQHF. The CDR3 nucleotides are TGTGCCAGCAGCCCGGGGGACAGTCCCAATCAGCCCCAGCATTTT.

This clone was seen only once. This sequence joins TRBV7-9 and TRBJ2-2, with D possibly matching TRBD2 (5 bases). The CDR3 loop spans 14 amino acids. V was shortened by 5 bases and J by 6 bases, with 13 bases between the two germline ends. Per germline, CDR1 SEHNR and CDR2 FQNEAQ (reference sequence). The CDR3 loop is CASSPAAGPGELFF. CDR3 coding DNA: TGTGCCAGCAGCCCCGCGGCGGGTCCCGGGGAGCTGTTTTTT.

The chain has TRBV30 and TRBJ2-2; no clear D gene. The length of the CDR3 is 14 residues. CDR1 GTSNPN and CDR2 SVGIG come from the germline V gene (reference sequence). V shed 0 bases and J shed 4 bases, with 9 bases lying between them. The CDR3 region is CAWSVGQLTGELFF. The CDR3 nucleotides read TGTGCCTGGAGTGTCGGGCAGCTCACCGGGGAGCTGTTTTTT.

The rearrangement uses TRBV5-8 and TRBJ1-5; D remains unclear. The CDR3 totals 15 residues. Germline V lookup: CDR1 SGHTS, CDR2 YDEGEE. V dropped 4 bases and J dropped 0 bases, with 11 bases sitting between them. CDR3 region: CASSPRTLSNQPQHF. CDR3 nucleotide sequence: TGTGCCAGCAGCCCCCGGACGCTTAGCAATCAGCCCCAGCATTTT.

The chain carries TRBV7-2 and TRBJ2-7, with D uncertain. There are 13 residues in the CDR3. V was cut by 8 bases and J by 4 bases, with 15 bases left in between. Germline loops: CDR1 SGHTA, CDR2 FQGNSA. The CDR3 nucleotides read TGTGCCAGCGCCGTCAGGCTCCAATACGAGCAGTACTTC. Translating gives CASAVRLQYEQYF.

The V call is TRBV6-6, the J call TRBJ1-1; no definite D call. Trimming removed 6 bases from V and 0 bases from J, with 11 bases in between. The length of the CDR3 is 14 residues. Germline V gene sequence: CDR1 MNHNY, CDR2 SVGAGI (reference sequence). CDR3 DNA: TGTGCCAGCAGACGGAAACAGCTGAACACTGAAGCTTTCTTT. Its protein is CASRRKQLNTEAFF.

This clone was seen only a few times. At the DNA level, this CDR3 is encoded by other sequences in the same sample as well. The CDR3 DNA follows: TGTGCCAGCAGCTTTAGTCGGGAAAAACTGTTTTTT. This encodes CASSFSREKLFF. This sequence joins TRBV7-2 and TRBJ1-4; D is ambiguous. Germline V gene sequence: CDR1 SGHTA, CDR2 FQGNSA. This CDR3 spans 12 amino acids. V was cut by 3 bases and J by 8 bases, with 7 bases left in between.

Note on this clone: The same CDR3 is also encoded by other DNA sequences in this sample. The chain employs TRBV6-1 and TRBJ2-3; a weak D match, TRBD2 (6 bases). CDR1 is MNHNS, CDR2 SASEGT, per germline. The V end lost 1 base, the J end lost 0 bases, and 8 bases lay between the germline ends. CDR3 length equals 15 residues. The CDR3 DNA sequence: TGTGCCAGCAGTGAAGGAGGGACTAGCACAGATACGCAGTATTTT. Residues: CASSEGGTSTDTQYF.

V gene TRBV7-8 combines with J gene TRBJ2-2, with 7 bases lining up with TRBD2. Germline CDR1 and CDR2: SGHVS and FQNEAQ. This CDR3 has 14 amino acids. After removal of 4 bases from V and 6 bases from J, the junction contained 5 bases not matched to a gene. The DNA of the CDR3 is TGTGCCAGCAGCTCTGCGGGAGCGCCCGGGGAGCTGTTTTTT. Its translation is CASSSAGAPGELFF.

To note about this clone: The junction departs from the called germline gene at one end, perhaps through a read error. The chain links TRBV7-3 to TRBJ2-3; 8 bases map to TRBD2. Germline CDR1 reads SGHTA; CDR2 reads FQGTGA. This CDR3 has 17 amino acids. The CDR3 is CASSVTSGTSMTDTQYF. CDR3 nucleotide sequence: TGTGCCAGCAGCGTAACCTCGGGGACTAGTATGACAGATACGCAGTATTTT. The full variable domain, in which reference TRBV7-3 and TRBJ2-3 provide the parts outside the CDR3, is GAGVSQTPSNKVTEKGKYVELRCDPISGHTALYWYRQSLGQGPEFLIYFQGTGAADDSGLPNDRFFAVRPEGSVSTLKIQRTERGDSAVYLCASSVTSGTSMTDTQYFGPGTRLTVL.

The rearrangement uses TRBV11-2 and TRBJ1-3; tentatively, D is TRBD1 (6 bases). Germline V gene sequence: CDR1 SGHAT, CDR2 FQNNGV. The CDR3 totals 18 residues. V was cut by 1 base and J by 0 bases, with 16 bases left in between. As DNA, the CDR3 is TGTGCCAGCAGCTTAGTCCTCGGACAGATCAACTCTGGAAACACCATATATTTT. This gives the protein CASSLVLGQINSGNTIYF.

CDR3 in amino acids: CASSFAGASYGYTF. Here the CDR3 DNA reads TGTGCCAGCAGCTTCGCCGGGGCGTCCTATGGCTACACCTTC. The genes are TRBV5-8 and TRBJ1-2; weak D call: TRBD1 (5 bases). The CDR3 is 14 residues long. V lost 2 bases and J 4 bases, leaving 12 bases between the germline ends. CDR1 is SGHTS and CDR2 is YDEGEE in the germline V gene.

The rearrangement links TRBV28 to TRBJ1-2; no clear D. The CDR3 is made up of 13 amino acids. V lost 3 bases to trimming and J lost 3 bases, with 8 bases between them. Germline V gene lookup returns CDR1 MDHEN and CDR2 SYDVKM. The CDR3 coding sequence is TGTGCCAGCAGTTTCAACGTTTACTATGGCTACACCTTC. It is translated as CASSFNVYYGYTF.

The table lists this clone with a few counts. The chain links TRBV15 to TRBJ1-4, with D possibly being TRBD1 (5 bases). Germline loops: CDR1 LNHNV, CDR2 YYDKDF (reference sequence). This CDR3 has 15 residues. The ends were cut back, 1 base at V and 5 bases at J, with 11 bases in the middle. CDR3 loop: CATSRGGRENEKLFF. CDR3 nucleotides: TGTGCCACCAGCAGAGGCGGCAGGGAGAATGAAAAACTGTTTTTT.

The CDR3 nucleotides are TGTGCCAGCAGCCCGACAGGGGGCTTTACAGATACGCAGTATTTT. It encodes CASSPTGGFTDTQYF. The chain combines TRBV5-4 with TRBJ2-3, with 10 positions matching TRBD1. Germline CDR1 is SGHNT and CDR2 is YYREEE (reference sequence). This CDR3 region has 15 residues. V trimming: 4 bases; J trimming: 3 bases; junction bases outside the gene matches: 5.

Points on this clone: The same CDR3 arises from other DNA sequences in this sample as well. This chain connects TRBV7-9 to TRBJ1-1; possibly TRBD1 for D (5 bases). The V gene lost 3 bases and the J gene lost 1 base, with 6 bases spanning the gap. The CDR3 spans 13 residues. The germline V gene has CDR1 SEHNR and CDR2 FQNEAQ (reference sequence). The CDR3 reads CASSFQGNTEAFF. The CDR3 region has the DNA TGTGCCAGCAGCTTTCAGGGGAACACTGAAGCTTTCTTT.

The chain is built from TRBV5-1 and TRBJ2-1; D gene unclear. Per the germline V gene, CDR1 is SGHRS and CDR2 is YFSETQ. CDR3 size: 13 residues. The V end was cut by 4 bases, the J end by 4 bases, with 9 bases between. The CDR3 coding sequence is TGCGCCAGCAGCACGGGCCCTTACAATGAGCAGTTCTTC. This sequence encodes CASSTGPYNEQFF.

The J gene is TRBJ1-1, the V gene TRBV27, with unresolved D. The V gene's germline CDR1 is MNHEY and CDR2 SMNVEV (reference sequence). Trimming took off 3 bases at V and 8 bases at J, with 13 bases between the two ends. This CDR3 has 13 amino acids. The CDR3 reads CASSLTERGEAFF. Written as DNA, the CDR3 is TGTGCCAGCAGTTTGACGGAACGAGGAGAAGCTTTCTTT.

In its sample, this clone was seen once. The V gene is TRBV5-1, the J gene TRBJ2-7; perhaps TRBD1 as D (5 bases). There are 16 residues in the CDR3. Germline V lookup: CDR1 SGHRS, CDR2 YFSETQ. With 3 bases removed from V and 0 bases from J, the gap between germline ends came to 16 bases. The CDR3 region is CASSSHSETASYEQYF. CDR3 DNA: TGCGCCAGCAGCTCACACTCTGAGACAGCCTCCTACGAGCAGTACTTC.